This T cell receptor (beta chain) was identified in a study of T cells expressing NK-cell markers. At the level of the study: Obtained from sorted CD3+CD56+NKG2C+, CD3+CD56+NKG2C- and CD3+CD56-NKG2C+ T cells were the TCR beta repertoires. Out of eight donors sequenced, seven tested HCMV-seropositive and the remaining one seronegative. General study results and limits: Expanded NKG2C+ T cell clones had unclear HCMV specificity.

With respect to this clonotype: The antigen is undetermined.

TCRdb re-called the 5' RACE reads and catalogs CDR3 proteins one per entry, DNA excluded. In all, the sample yields some 500,000 distinct CDR3 sequences. Germline V CDR1 and CDR2: LNHNV, YYDKDF (reference sequence). The CDR3 extends over 16 amino acids. The chain combines TRBV15 with TRBJ2-7; the D gene TCRdb calls, TRBD1, cannot be checked with no DNA. The clonotype originates from a woman aged 50 to 60 in good health. The sample comprised blood T cells: a sorted CD56 or NKG2C T cell subset, CD4+ or CD8+ T cells, or bulk PBMC T cells (not recorded which). CDR3 amino acids: CATSRLTGDSSYEQYF.